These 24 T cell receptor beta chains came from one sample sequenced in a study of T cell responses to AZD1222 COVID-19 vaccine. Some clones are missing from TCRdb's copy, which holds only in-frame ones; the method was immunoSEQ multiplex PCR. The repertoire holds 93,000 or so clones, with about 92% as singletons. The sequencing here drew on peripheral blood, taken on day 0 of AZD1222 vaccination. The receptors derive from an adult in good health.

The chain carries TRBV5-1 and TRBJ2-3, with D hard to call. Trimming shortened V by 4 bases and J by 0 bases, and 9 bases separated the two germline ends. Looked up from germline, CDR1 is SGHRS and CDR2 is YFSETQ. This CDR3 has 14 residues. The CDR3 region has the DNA TGCGCCAGCAGCGCGACTTCTAGCACAGATACGCAGTATTTT. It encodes CASSATSSTDTQYF. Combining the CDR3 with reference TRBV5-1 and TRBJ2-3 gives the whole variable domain KAGVTQTPRYLIKTRGQQVTLSCSPISGHRSVSWYQQTPGQGLQFLFEYFSETQRNKGNFPGRFSGRQFSNSRSEMNVSTLELGDSALYLCASSATSSTDTQYFGPGTRLTVL.

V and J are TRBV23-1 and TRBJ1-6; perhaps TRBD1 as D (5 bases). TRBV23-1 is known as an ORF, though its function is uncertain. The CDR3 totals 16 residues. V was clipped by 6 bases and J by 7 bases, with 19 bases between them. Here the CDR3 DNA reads TGCGCCAGCAGAAAGTCGACGGGACTTACAAATTCACCCCTCCACTTT. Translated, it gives CASRKSTGLTNSPLHF.

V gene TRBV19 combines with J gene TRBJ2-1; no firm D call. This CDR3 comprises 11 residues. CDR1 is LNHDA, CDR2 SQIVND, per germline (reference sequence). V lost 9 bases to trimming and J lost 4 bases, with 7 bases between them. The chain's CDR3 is CARYRYNEQFF. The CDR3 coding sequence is TGTGCCAGATACAGATACAATGAGCAGTTCTTC.

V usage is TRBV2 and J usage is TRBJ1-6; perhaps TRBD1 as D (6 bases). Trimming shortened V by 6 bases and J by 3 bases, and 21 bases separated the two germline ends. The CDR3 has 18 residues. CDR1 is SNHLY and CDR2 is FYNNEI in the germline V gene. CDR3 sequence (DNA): TGTGCCAGCAGCCCTACAGGGAGAGGTGGTTACTATAATTCACCCCTCCACTTT. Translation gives CASSPTGRGGYYNSPLHF.

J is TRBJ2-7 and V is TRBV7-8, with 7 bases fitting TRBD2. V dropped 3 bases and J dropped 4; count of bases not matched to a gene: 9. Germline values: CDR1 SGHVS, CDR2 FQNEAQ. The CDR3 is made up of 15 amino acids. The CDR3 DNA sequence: TGTGCCAGCAGCTTGATGGGAGGGTGGTCGTACGAGCAGTACTTC. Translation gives CASSLMGGWSYEQYF.

The DNA of the CDR3 is TGTGCCTGGAGTGGCGCCGGGACAGGTGGAAACACCATATATTTT. Its protein product is CAWSGAGTGGNTIYF. The gene calls are TRBV30 and TRBJ1-3, with TRBD1 matching over 8 bases. CDR3 length equals 15 residues. Germline loops: CDR1 GTSNPN, CDR2 SVGIG (reference sequence). J was trimmed by 3 bases and V by 1 base; bases with no gene match: 5.

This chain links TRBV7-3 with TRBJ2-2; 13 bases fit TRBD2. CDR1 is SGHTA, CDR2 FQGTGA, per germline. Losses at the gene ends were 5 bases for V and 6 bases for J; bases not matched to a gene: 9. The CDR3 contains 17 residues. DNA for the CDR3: TGTGCCAGCAGCCCGAGTACTAGCGGGGGGGCCGCCGGGGAGCTGTTTTTT. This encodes CASSPSTSGGAAGELFF.

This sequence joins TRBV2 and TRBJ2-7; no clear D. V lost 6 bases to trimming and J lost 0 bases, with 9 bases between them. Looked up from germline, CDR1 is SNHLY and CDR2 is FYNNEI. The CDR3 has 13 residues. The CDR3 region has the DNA TGTGCCAGCAGCCAACAGCCCTCCTACGAGCAGTACTTC. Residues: CASSQQPSYEQYF.

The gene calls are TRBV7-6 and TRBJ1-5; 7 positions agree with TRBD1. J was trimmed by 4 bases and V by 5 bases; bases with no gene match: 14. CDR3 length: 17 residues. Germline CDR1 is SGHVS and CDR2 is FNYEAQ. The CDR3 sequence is CASSPWDSIRINQPQHF. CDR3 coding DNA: TGTGCCAGCAGCCCGTGGGACAGCATACGAATTAATCAGCCCCAGCATTTT.

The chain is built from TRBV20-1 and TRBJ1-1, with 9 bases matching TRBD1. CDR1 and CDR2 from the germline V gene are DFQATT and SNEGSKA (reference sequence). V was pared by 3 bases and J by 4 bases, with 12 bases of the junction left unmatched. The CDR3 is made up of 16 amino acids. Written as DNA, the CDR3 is TGCAGTGCTAGTGGGGACAGGGACGAGCGGGGCACTGAAGCTTTCTTT. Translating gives CSASGDRDERGTEAFF.

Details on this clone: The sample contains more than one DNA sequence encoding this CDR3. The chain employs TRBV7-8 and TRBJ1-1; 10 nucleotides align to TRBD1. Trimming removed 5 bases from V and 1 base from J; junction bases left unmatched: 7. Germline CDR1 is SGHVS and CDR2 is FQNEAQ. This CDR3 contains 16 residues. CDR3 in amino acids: CASSLRDRGSNTEAFF. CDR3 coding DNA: TGTGCCAGCAGCCTCCGGGACAGGGGATCGAACACTGAAGCTTTCTTT.

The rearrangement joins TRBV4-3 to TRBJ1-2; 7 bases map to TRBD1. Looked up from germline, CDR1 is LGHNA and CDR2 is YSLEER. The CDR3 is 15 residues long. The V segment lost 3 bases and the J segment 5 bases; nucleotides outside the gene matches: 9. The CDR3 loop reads CASSQELGQSYGYTF. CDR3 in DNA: TGCGCCAGCAGCCAGGAGCTGGGACAGAGTTATGGCTACACCTTC.

The CDR3: CAIREETGGFYEQYF. For the CDR3, the DNA is TGTGCCATCAGGGAGGAGACAGGCGGTTTCTACGAGCAGTACTTC. The rearrangement joins TRBV10-3 to TRBJ2-7, with D maybe TRBD1 (6 bases). Trimming left V 6 bases short and J 3 bases short, with 18 bases between. The CDR3 totals 15 residues. Germline V gives CDR1 ENHRY, CDR2 SYGVKD.

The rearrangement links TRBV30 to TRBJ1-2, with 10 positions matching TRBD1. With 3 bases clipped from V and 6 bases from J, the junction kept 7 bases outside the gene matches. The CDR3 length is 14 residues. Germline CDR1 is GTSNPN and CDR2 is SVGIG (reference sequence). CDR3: CAWREAGTGDGYTF. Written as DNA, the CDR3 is TGTGCCTGGAGAGAGGCGGGGACAGGGGATGGCTACACCTTC.

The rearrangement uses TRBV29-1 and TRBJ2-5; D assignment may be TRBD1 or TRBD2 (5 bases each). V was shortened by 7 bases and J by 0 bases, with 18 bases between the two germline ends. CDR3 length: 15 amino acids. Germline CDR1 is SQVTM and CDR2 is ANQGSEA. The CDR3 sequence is CSASPYGAYQETQYF. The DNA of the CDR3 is TGCAGCGCCAGTCCCTACGGGGCGTACCAAGAGACCCAGTACTTC.

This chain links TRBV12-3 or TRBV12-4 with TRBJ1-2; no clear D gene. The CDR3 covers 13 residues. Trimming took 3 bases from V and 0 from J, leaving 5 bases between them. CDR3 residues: CASSFLTNYGYTF. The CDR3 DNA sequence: TGTGCCAGCAGTTTTCTTACTAACTATGGCTACACCTTC.

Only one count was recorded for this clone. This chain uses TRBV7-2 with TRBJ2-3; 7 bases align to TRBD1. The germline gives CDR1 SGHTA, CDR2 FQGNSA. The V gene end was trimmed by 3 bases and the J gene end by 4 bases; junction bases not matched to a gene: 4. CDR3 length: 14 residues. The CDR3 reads CASSFSTGPDTQYF. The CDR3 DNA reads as TGTGCCAGCAGCTTCTCGACAGGGCCAGATACGCAGTATTTT.

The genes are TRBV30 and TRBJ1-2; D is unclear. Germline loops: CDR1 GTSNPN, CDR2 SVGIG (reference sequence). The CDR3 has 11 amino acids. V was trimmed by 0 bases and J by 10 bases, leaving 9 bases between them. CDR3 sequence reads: CAWSVLVTYTF. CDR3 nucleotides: TGTGCCTGGAGTGTACTTGTAACCTACACCTTC.

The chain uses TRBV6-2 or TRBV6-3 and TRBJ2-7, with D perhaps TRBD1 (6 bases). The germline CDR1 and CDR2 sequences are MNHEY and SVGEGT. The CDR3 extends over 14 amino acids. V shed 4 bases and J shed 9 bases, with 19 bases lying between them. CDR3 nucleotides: TGTGCCAGCAGTTCATACATGACAGGACCCGTGCAGTACTTC. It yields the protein CASSSYMTGPVQYF.

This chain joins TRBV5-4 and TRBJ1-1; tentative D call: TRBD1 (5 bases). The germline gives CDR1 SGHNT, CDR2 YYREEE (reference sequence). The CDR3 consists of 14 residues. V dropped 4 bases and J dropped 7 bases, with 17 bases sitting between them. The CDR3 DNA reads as TGTGCCAGCAGCACAAGACAGACCCCCGATGAAGCTTTCTTT. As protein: CASSTRQTPDEAFF.

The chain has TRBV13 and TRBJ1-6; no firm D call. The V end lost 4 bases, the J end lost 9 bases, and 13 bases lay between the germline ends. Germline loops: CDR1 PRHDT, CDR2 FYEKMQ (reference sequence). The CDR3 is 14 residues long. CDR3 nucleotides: TGTGCCAGCAGCTCCCCCGTGTTGGGTTCACCCCTCCACTTT. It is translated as CASSSPVLGSPLHF.

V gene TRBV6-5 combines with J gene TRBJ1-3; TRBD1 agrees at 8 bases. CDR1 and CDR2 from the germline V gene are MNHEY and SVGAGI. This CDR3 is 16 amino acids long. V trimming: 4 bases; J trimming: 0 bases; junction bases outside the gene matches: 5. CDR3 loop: CASSFGTGDSGNTIYF. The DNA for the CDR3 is TGTGCCAGCAGTTTCGGGACAGGAGACTCTGGAAACACCATATATTTT.

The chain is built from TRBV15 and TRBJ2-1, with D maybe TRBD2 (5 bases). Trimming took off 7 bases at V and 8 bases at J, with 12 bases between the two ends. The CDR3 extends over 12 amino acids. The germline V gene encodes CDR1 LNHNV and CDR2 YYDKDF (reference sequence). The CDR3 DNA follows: TGTGCCACCAAAGAGGGCATCGATGAGCAGTTCTTC. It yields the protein CATKEGIDEQFF. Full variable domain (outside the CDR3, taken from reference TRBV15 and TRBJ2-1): DAMVIQNPRYQVTQFGKPVTLSCSQTLNHNVMYWYQQKSSQAPKLLFHYYDKDFNNEADTPDNFQSRRPNTSFCFLDIRSPGLGDTAMYLCATKEGIDEQFFGPGTRLTVL.

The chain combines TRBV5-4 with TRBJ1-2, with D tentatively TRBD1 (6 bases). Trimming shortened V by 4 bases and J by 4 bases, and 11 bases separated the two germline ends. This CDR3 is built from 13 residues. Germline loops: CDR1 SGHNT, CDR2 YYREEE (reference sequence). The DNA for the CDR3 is TGTGCCAGCAGCCCGGACAGCATCTATGGCTACACCTTC. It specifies CASSPDSIYGYTF.